One and the same sample provided the 2 T cell receptor beta chains below, sequenced in a study of shared clonotypes between healthy human individuals. Libraries were prepared by immunoSEQ multiplex PCR; TCRdb keeps only in-frame clonotypes and omits some of them. The sample has over a million clones; around 82% are singletons. The source material was memory CD4+ T cells from PBMCs. Subset indicated: CD45RA-negative fraction. The receptors come from a young man in good health. Some clones in this sample may be carry-over from other donors' samples.

The chain links TRBV10-3 to TRBJ2-3, with 11 nucleotides matching TRBD2. CDR1 and CDR2 from the germline V gene are ENHRY and SYGVKD. The V and J ends lost 7 bases and 5 bases, in that order; junction bases with no gene match: 8. The CDR3 has 15 residues. CDR3 residues: CAIKGGLAGGDTQYF. As DNA, the CDR3 is TGTGCCATCAAGGGGGGGCTAGCGGGAGGAGATACGCAGTATTTT.

The chain couples TRBV7-9 to TRBJ2-7; no reliable D call. The ends were cut back, 5 bases at V and 0 bases at J, with 11 bases in the middle. Germline loops: CDR1 SEHNR, CDR2 FQNEAQ (reference sequence). The CDR3 extends over 14 amino acids. The CDR3 coding sequence is TGTGCCAGCAGCCCAGAGGCAGGCTCCTACGAGCAGTACTTC. Translating it yields CASSPEAGSYEQYF. Together with reference TRBV7-9 and TRBJ2-7, the CDR3 gives the full variable domain: DTGVSQNPRHKITKRGQNVTFRCDPISEHNRLYWYRQTLGQGPEFLTYFQNEAQLEKSRLLSDRFSAERPKGSFSTLEIQRTEQGDSAMYLCASSPEAGSYEQYFGPGTRLTVT.